This TCR beta chain was found in a study of CD8 T cells in Susac syndrome. After extraction with the RNeasy kit, roughly 0.45 to 1 ug of the RNA was reverse transcribed using random hexamers. Amplification of the TCR beta CDR3 was carried out by immunoSEQ multiplex PCR, which spanned a total of 54 Vbeta and 13 Jbeta segments. In TCRdb, the immunoSEQ multiplex PCR reads were re-called with MiXCR into one record per CDR3 protein. The sample holds approximately 150,000 distinct CDR3 sequences; around 93% are singletons and the top ten take more than 0.11%. Matching for age and sex applied to the controls, who were healthy donors. The CD8+ and CD4+ T cells were negatively isolated, with the TEMRA cells enriched by FACS. V was cut by 5 bases and J by 2 bases, with 15 bases left in between. Germline V gene lookup returns CDR1 LNHDA and CDR2 SQIVND (reference sequence). The CDR3 is 15 amino acids.

Sequencing used CD4+ T cells from PBMCs. The TCR sequence derives from a human donor in good health. This chain joins TRBV19 and TRBJ2-5; no clear D. The CDR3 nucleotides are TGTGCCAGTAGTGGAACCGATACCGCACAAGAGACCCAGTACTTC. Protein product: CASSGTDTAQETQYF.